The sample holds one count of the clone carrying this T cell receptor (beta chain). Germline V lookup: CDR1 MNHEY, CDR2 SMNVEV (reference sequence). This CDR3 comprises 13 residues. V lost 2 bases and J lost 4, with 6 bases in between. The record originates from a study of blood T cell repertoires in COVID-19. Study at large: There were acute and convalescent COVID-19 samples, and they came from the United States, Italy and Spain. T cells, B-cell-depleted T cells, or PBMCs provided the cDNA or gDNA that served as material.

Per the original data handling: Using reference gene primer amplification, nucleated cell counts were estimated. Some clones are missing from TCRdb's copy, which holds only in-frame ones; the method was immunoSEQ multiplex PCR. V, J and clone size were drawn from that table, and D and trimming were deduced from the DNA. The sample has some 48,000 clones, roughly 84% seen once. Material for sequencing was peripheral blood. The TCR originated in a man aged 50-60 years with acute or convalescent COVID-19. J is TRBJ1-5 and V is TRBV27; tentative D call: TRBD1 (6 bases). Here the CDR3 DNA reads TGTGCCAGCAGTTTACAGGGGAATCAGCCCCAGCATTTT. It codes for CASSLQGNQPQHF.